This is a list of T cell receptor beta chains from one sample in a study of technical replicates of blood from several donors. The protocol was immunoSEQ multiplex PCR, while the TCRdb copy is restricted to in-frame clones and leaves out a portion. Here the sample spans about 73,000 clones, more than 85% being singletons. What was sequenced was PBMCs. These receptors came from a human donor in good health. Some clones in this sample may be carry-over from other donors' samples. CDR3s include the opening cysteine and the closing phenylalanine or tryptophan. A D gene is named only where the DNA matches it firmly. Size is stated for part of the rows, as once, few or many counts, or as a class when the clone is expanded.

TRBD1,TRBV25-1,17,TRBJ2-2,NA,CASSDDRGGGNTGELFF,TGTGCCAGCAGTGATGACAGGGGCGGCGGCAACACCGGGGAGCTGTTTTTT
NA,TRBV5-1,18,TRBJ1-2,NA,CASSAQTTGFRIIYGYTF,TGCGCCAGCAGCGCCCAAACTACAGGGTTTCGGATTATTTATGGCTACACCTTC
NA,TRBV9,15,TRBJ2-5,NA,CASSAGELGRETQYF,TGTGCCAGCAGCGCCGGCGAACTGGGGAGGGAGACCCAGTACTTC
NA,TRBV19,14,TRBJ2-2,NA,CASTAVPDTGELFF,TGTGCCAGTACTGCAGTACCAGACACCGGGGAGCTGTTTTTT
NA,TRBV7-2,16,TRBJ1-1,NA,CASSHPSGGVNTEAFF,TGTGCCAGCAGCCACCCCAGCGGAGGGGTGAACACTGAAGCTTTCTTT
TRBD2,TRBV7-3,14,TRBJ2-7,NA,CASSSGLAGDEQYF,TGTGCCAGCAGCTCCGGACTAGCGGGAGACGAGCAGTACTTC
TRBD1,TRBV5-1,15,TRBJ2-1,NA,CASSSDRGGPNEQFF,TGCGCCAGCAGCTCGGACAGGGGCGGACCCAATGAGCAGTTCTTC
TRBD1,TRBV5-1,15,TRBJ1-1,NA,CASTLEAGGNTEAFF,TGCGCCAGCACCTTGGAAGCAGGGGGAAACACTGAAGCTTTCTTT
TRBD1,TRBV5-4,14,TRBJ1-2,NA,CASSLKQGERGYTF,TGTGCCAGCAGCTTAAAACAGGGGGAACGGGGCTACACCTTC
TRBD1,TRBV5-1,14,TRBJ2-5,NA,CASSLMGQEETQYF,TGCGCCAGCAGCTTGATGGGACAGGAAGAGACCCAGTACTTC
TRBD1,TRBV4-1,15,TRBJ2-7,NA,CASSQLNRGSYEQYF,TGCGCCAGCAGCCAATTAAACAGGGGCTCCTACGAGCAGTACTTC
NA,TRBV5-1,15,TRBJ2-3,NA,CASSLLSIPTDTQYF,TGCGCCAGCAGCTTGTTGTCTATTCCCACAGATACGCAGTATTTT
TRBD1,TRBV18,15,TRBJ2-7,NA,CASSPPGQGPFEQYF,TGTGCCAGCTCACCGCCGGGACAGGGGCCCTTCGAGCAGTACTTC
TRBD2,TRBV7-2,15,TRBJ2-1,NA,CASSSSSGMYNEQFF,TGTGCCAGCAGCTCCTCTAGCGGGATGTACAATGAGCAGTTCTTC
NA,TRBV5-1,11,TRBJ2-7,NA,CASSLSVEQYF,TGCGCCAGCAGCTTGTCGGTCGAGCAGTACTTC
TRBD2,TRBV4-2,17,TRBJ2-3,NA,CASSQVSGGARTDTQYF,TGTGCCAGCAGCCAGGTTAGCGGGGGGGCCAGGACAGATACGCAGTATTTT
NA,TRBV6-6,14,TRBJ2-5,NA,CASRPPSGRETQYF,TGTGCCAGCAGACCACCAAGTGGGCGAGAGACCCAGTACTTC
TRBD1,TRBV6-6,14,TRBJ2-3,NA,CASRRTGTTDTQYF,TGTGCCAGCAGGCGGACAGGGACCACAGATACGCAGTATTTT
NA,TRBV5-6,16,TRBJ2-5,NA,CASSSEGTVTLETQYF,TGTGCCAGCAGCTCGGAGGGGACAGTCACATTAGAGACCCAGTACTTC
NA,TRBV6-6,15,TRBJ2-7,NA,CASSAEGGSSYEQYF,TGTGCCAGCAGTGCCGAGGGGGGGAGCTCCTACGAGCAGTACTTC
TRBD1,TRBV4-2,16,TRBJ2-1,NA,CASSQRTGSSYNEQFF,TGTGCCAGCAGCCAAAGGACAGGCAGCTCCTACAATGAGCAGTTCTTC
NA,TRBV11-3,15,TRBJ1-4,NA,CASNFYRQVNEKLFF,TGTGCCAGCAATTTTTATCGACAGGTTAATGAAAAACTGTTTTTT
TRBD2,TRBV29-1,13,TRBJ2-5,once,CSVEGLAEETQYF,TGCAGCGTTGAAGGCCTAGCGGAAGAGACCCAGTACTTC
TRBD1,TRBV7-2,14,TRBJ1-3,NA,CASSSLDRVDTIYF,TGTGCCAGCAGCTCTTTGGACAGGGTAGACACCATATATTTT
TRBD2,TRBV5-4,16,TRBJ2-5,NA,CASSLVPASGSETQYF,TGTGCCAGCAGCTTGGTTCCGGCTAGCGGGAGTGAGACCCAGTACTTC
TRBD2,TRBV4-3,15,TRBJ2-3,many,CASSQDRGSGSAQYF,TGCGCCAGCAGCCAAGATCGAGGTAGCGGGAGCGCGCAGTATTTT
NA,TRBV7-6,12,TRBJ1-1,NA,CASSEYRAEAFF,TGTGCCAGCAGCGAATACAGGGCTGAAGCTTTCTTT
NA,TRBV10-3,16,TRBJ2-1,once,CAVAENRESSYNEQFF,TGTGCCGTGGCCGAAAACAGGGAGAGCTCCTACAATGAGCAGTTCTTC
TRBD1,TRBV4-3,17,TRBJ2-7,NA,CASSQGKVGTAFYEQYF,TGCGCCAGCAGCCAAGGGAAAGTCGGGACAGCTTTCTACGAGCAGTACTTC
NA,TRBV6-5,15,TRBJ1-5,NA,CASSPGVIRDQPQHF,TGTGCCAGCAGTCCAGGGGTAATTCGCGATCAGCCCCAGCATTTT
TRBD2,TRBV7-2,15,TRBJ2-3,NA,CASSRTSAITDTQYF,TGTGCCAGCAGCCGGACTAGCGCCATCACAGATACGCAGTATTTT
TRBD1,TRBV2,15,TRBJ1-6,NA,CASSKGANGVSPLHF,TGTGCCAGCTCAAAGGGGGCAAACGGGGTTTCACCCCTCCACTTT
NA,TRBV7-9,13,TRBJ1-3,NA,CARDSSSGNTIYF,TGTGCCAGGGACAGCAGCTCTGGAAACACCATATATTTT
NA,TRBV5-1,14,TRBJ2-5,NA,CASRPGVSGETQYF,TGCGCCAGCAGGCCGGGAGTATCAGGAGAGACCCAGTACTTC
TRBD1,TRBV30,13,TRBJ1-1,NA,CAWNQQGNTEAFF,TGTGCCTGGAATCAACAGGGGAATACTGAAGCTTTCTTT
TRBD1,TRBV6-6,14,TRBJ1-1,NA,CASRRGQPNTEAFF,TGTGCCAGCAGAAGGGGACAGCCGAACACTGAAGCTTTCTTT
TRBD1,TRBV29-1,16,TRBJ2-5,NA,CSVDDTRDRGEETQYF,TGCAGCGTTGATGACACGCGGGACAGGGGGGAAGAGACCCAGTACTTC
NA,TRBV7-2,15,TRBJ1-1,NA,CASSLVFAAGTEAFF,TGTGCCAGCAGCCTAGTGTTCGCCGCGGGCACTGAAGCTTTCTTT
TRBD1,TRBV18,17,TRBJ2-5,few,CASSPFVDRVRRETQYF,TGTGCCAGCTCACCCTTCGTGGACAGGGTTAGGAGAGAGACCCAGTACTTC
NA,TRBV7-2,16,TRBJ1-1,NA,CASSPGRVGVRTEAFF,TGTGCCAGCAGCCCTGGGAGGGTTGGTGTGAGGACTGAAGCTTTCTTT
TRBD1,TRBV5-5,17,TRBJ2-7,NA,CASSPQVRDRGRGEQYF,TGTGCCAGCAGCCCTCAGGTCCGGGACAGGGGGCGAGGCGAGCAGTACTTC
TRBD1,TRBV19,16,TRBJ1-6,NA,CASSIDPTGGNSPLHF,TGTGCCAGTAGTATAGACCCCACAGGGGGGAATTCACCCCTCCACTTT
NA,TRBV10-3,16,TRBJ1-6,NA,CAISEFNEGNNSPLHF,TGTGCCATCAGTGAGTTTAATGAGGGTAATAATTCACCCCTCCACTTT
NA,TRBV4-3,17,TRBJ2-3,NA,CASSQDVSLTYTDTQYF,TGCGCCAGCAGCCAAGATGTGTCACTCACTTACACAGATACGCAGTATTTT
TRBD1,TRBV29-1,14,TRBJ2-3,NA,CSVEAQGSTDTQYF,TGCAGCGTTGAGGCACAGGGGAGCACAGATACGCAGTATTTT
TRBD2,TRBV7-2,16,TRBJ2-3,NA,CASSLWRGVSTDTQYF,TGTGCCAGCAGCTTATGGCGGGGGGTTAGCACAGATACGCAGTATTTT
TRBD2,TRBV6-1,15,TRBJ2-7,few,CASQELAGVSYEQYF,TGTGCCAGCCAAGAATTGGCGGGGGTCTCCTACGAGCAGTACTTC
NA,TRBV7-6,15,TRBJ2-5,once,CASSPSTGGLETQYF,TGTGCCAGCAGCCCGTCTACGGGGGGCCTTGAGACCCAGTACTTC
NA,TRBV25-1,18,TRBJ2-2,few,CASSEEGVITGNTGELFF,TGTGCCAGCAGTGAGGAAGGGGTAATTACGGGGAACACCGGGGAGCTGTTTTTT
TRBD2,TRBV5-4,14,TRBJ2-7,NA,CASSSGLAAYEQYF,TGTGCCAGCAGCTCTGGACTAGCGGCCTACGAGCAGTACTTC